This TCR beta chain is from a study of breast tumors, draining lymph nodes, adjacent tissues (TCRdb year 2016). A note on the overall study: Breast cancer patients provided tumor, adjacent nontumor tissue and axillary lymph nodes, and the study compared the TCR beta repertoires across these three sources. The study aimed to assess the relationships and possible T-cell exchange between tumor, surrounding tissue and draining lymph node repertoires in human breast cancer.

The study at large found these results: Tumor T-cell repertoires showed less diversity than lymph node repertoires and more diversity than nontumor tissue repertoires, and tumor T-cell repertoires showed preferential V and J gene usage. Rather than being directly demonstrated, the conclusion that tumor T cells originate in lymph nodes was presented as consistent with a hypothesis. Tumor and nontumor tissue repertoires were significantly more similar in luminal-like than in basal-like breast cancer. The data were judged consistent with most tumor T cells deriving from the lymph node and then expanding within tumor tissue.

On this clonotype itself: Its antigen is still unknown. The input lacks base qualities; no much larger clone sits a single base away.

The germline V gene (reference sequence) yields DFQATT for CDR1 and SNEGSKA for CDR2. Taken from cysteine to phenylalanine, the CDR3 has 14 residues. The read is trimmed to its CDR3 DNA, 42 bases read in frame from base 1. Trimming at the junction amounts to 1 base on V and 0 bases on J, and the germline ends lie 9 bases apart. Sequencer: Illumina HiSeq 2000. Multiplex PCR amplification was used to generate the TCR beta chain libraries. High-throughput sequencing was used to analyze the amplified TCR beta chain products. TCRdb trimmed the raw reads at Q25, called clones with MiXCR and kept productive beta chains. Rows matching on CDR3 protein sequence are summarized as one entry with the most common DNA and genes. The sample yields about 20,000 distinct CDR3 sequences; about half were counted once. The ten biggest clones cover less than 9% of the sample.

The sequence joins TRBV20-1 to TRBJ1-2, with the D gene not confidently named. Sequenced: breast tumor tissue. The origin of this receptor is a female donor with breast cancer. Some clones in this sample may be carry-over from other donors' samples. The DNA sequence is given as TGCAGTGCTAGAGGCGAGACTTCTAACTATGGCTACACCTTC. Its amino acids are CSARGETSNYGYTF.